The 6 T cell receptor beta chains below come from one sample, sequenced in a study of human T cells and chemical hapten exposure. In TCRdb, the 5' RACE reads were re-called with MiXCR into one record per CDR3 protein. The table has 81,000 or so distinct CDR3 sequences, less than 9.5% seen once. It was unfractionated whole blood from which total RNA was extracted. The receptors come from a male donor in good health.

This clonotype was seen repeatedly, ten times or more. The chain employs TRBV29-1 and TRBJ2-5; D is possibly TRBD1 (6 bases). CDR1 and CDR2 (germline): SQVTM, ANQGSEA. This CDR3 is built from 14 residues. Trimming stripped 8 bases from V and 2 bases from J, with 18 bases between. The CDR3, as DNA: TGCAGCATTGGCTTAACAGGGCTTCAAGAGACCCAGTACTTC. Its translation is CSIGLTGLQETQYF.

This clonotype was seen more than once but under ten times. The chain employs TRBV5-4 and TRBJ2-1, with TRBD2 matching 9 bases. From germline, CDR1 is SGHNT and CDR2 YYREEE (reference sequence). The CDR3 extends over 17 amino acids. The V segment lost 6 bases and the J segment 6 bases; nucleotides outside the gene matches: 16. The CDR3, as DNA: TGTGCCAGCACCCAAAGGCGGGGCGGGAGGGCTAGCAATGAGCAGTTCTTC. Protein product: CASTQRRGGRASNEQFF.

This rearrangement joins TRBV3-1 to TRBJ2-3; D gene unclear. With 0 bases removed from V and 4 bases from J, the gap between germline ends came to 5 bases. This CDR3 contains 13 residues. Germline-derived CDR1 and CDR2 are LGHDT and YNNKEL (reference sequence). The CDR3 region is CASSQEGPDTQYF. The CDR3 bases are TGTGCCAGCAGCCAAGAAGGTCCAGATACGCAGTATTTT.

This clonotype occurred a few times. The rearrangement joins TRBV12-3 or TRBV12-4 to TRBJ2-3, with 7 bases matching TRBD1. Trimming took 4 bases from V and 1 from J; bases not matched to a gene: 8. The CDR3 totals 16 residues. In DNA form, the CDR3 reads TGTGCCAGCAGTTCACCCGGGACAGTGCGCACAGATACGCAGTATTTT. As protein: CASSSPGTVRTDTQYF.

This clonotype was detected a few times. The chain links TRBV19 to TRBJ2-5, with 15 bases lining up with TRBD2. Germline CDR1 is LNHDA and CDR2 is SQIVND (reference sequence). This CDR3 contains 15 residues. V lost 6 bases and J lost 4; bases outside the gene matches: 3. CDR3 sequence: CASRGLAGGRETQYF. DNA for the CDR3: TGTGCCAGTAGGGGACTAGCGGGGGGCCGAGAGACCCAGTACTTC.

The chain carries TRBV5-1 and TRBJ2-7, with TRBD2 identical over 7 bases. Germline V gene data show CDR1 as SGHRS and CDR2 as YFSETQ. V shed 2 bases and J 2 bases; nucleotides not matched to a gene: 10. The CDR3 is made up of 16 amino acids. CDR3 sequence: CASSFTSVHSTYEQYF. The CDR3 DNA follows: TGCGCCAGCAGCTTTACTAGCGTACACTCGACCTACGAGCAGTACTTC. Using reference TRBV5-1 and TRBJ2-7 for the parts outside the CDR3, the full variable domain is KAGVTQTPRYLIKTRGQQVTLSCSPISGHRSVSWYQQTPGQGLQFLFEYFSETQRNKGNFPGRFSGRQFSNSRSEMNVSTLELGDSALYLCASSFTSVHSTYEQYFGPGTRLTVT.